This T cell receptor beta chain was obtained from a study of CXCR3-negative and CXCR3-positive naive CD8 T cells. All TRB cDNA libraries came from 5' RACE performed with UMI labels. TCRdb reprocessed the 5' RACE reads, with one entry per CDR3 protein and no DNA. This table holds 100,000 to 150,000 distinct CDR3 sequences. Study-level findings and limits: Partly lower CXCR3 expression followed cryopreservation, and most assays relied on fresh PBMCs.

Of note for this clonotype: Its antigen is not identified.

Material for sequencing was naive CXCR3- CD8+ T cells from blood. Regarding subset: CD45RO-CCR7+CD27+CD95- naive CD8+ T cells lacking CXCR3 (TNR3-). This receptor was taken from a human donor in good health. Some clones in this sample may be carry-over from other donors' samples.

The CDR3 loop is CASSPPAGSGQYF. This rearrangement joins TRBV18 to TRBJ2-7; TCRdb names TRBD1, which stays unverified in the absence of DNA. The CDR3 is made up of 13 amino acids. Germline loops: CDR1 KGHSH, CDR2 LQKENI.